These 30 T cell receptor beta chains came from one sample sequenced in a study of blood T cell repertoires in COVID-19. TCRdb's table, derived via immunoSEQ multiplex PCR, lists solely in-frame clones and lacks some. Of roughly 200,000 clones listed, about four fifths were seen once; the top ten hold approximately 9.9%. Sequencing used peripheral blood. Receptors were obtained from a woman aged 35 to 49 with COVID-19, enrolled during active disease.

The chain joins TRBV27 to TRBJ2-1, with D perhaps TRBD2 (5 bases). The CDR3 has 16 amino acids. Germline V gene sequence: CDR1 MNHEY, CDR2 SMNVEV (reference sequence). V lost 0 bases and J 6 bases, leaving 15 bases between the germline ends. The chain's CDR3 is CASSLSGVAWSNEQFF. The CDR3 DNA reads TGTGCCAGCAGTTTATCGGGAGTAGCTTGGTCCAATGAGCAGTTCTTC.

This chain connects TRBV12-3 or TRBV12-4 to TRBJ1-2; 7 positions agree with TRBD1. The CDR3 is made up of 13 amino acids. The ends lost 6 bases at V and 7 bases at J; junction bases unmatched: 8. CDR3 sequence: CASSPRGYSGYTF. Here the CDR3 DNA reads TGTGCCAGCAGCCCCAGGGGGTATAGTGGCTACACCTTC.

The chain carries TRBV9 and TRBJ2-2, with 10 nucleotides matching TRBD2. The CDR3 has 15 amino acids. Trimming removed 4 bases from V and 7 bases from J; junction bases left unmatched: 7. Germline loops: CDR1 SGDLS, CDR2 YYNGEE. CDR3 in amino acids: CASSQSGRGGGELFF. The CDR3, as DNA: TGTGCCAGCAGCCAGAGCGGGAGGGGTGGCGGGGAGCTGTTTTTT.

CDR3 amino acids: CAWSLAGGFRFF. The CDR3 DNA sequence: TGTGCCTGGAGTTTGGCGGGGGGTTTTCGGTTCTTC. This chain joins TRBV30 and TRBJ2-1, with 8 bases aligning to TRBD2. Looked up from germline, CDR1 is GTSNPN and CDR2 is SVGIG (reference sequence). This CDR3 has 12 amino acids. V lost 2 bases to trimming and J lost 15 bases; unmatched junction nucleotides: 9.

The rearrangement joins TRBV7-9 to TRBJ2-5; 8 bases match TRBD2. This CDR3 contains 14 residues. Germline CDR1 is SEHNR and CDR2 is FQNEAQ (reference sequence). Trimming removed 7 bases from V and 5 bases from J; junction bases left unmatched: 9. CDR3 residues: CASIGLAVGETQYF. In DNA form, the CDR3 reads TGTGCCAGCATCGGACTAGCTGTAGGGGAGACCCAGTACTTC.

This clone was seen repeatedly, ten times or more. The chain employs TRBV11-2 and TRBJ2-1; 10 nucleotides match TRBD1. The trim removed 5 bases at V and 5 bases at J, leaving 3 bases unmatched. The CDR3 covers 14 residues. Looked up from germline, CDR1 is SGHAT and CDR2 is FQNNGV. DNA for the CDR3: TGTGCCAGCAGCCGGGACAGGGGAAACAATGAGCAGTTCTTC. Protein sequence: CASSRDRGNNEQFF.

The chain employs TRBV28 and TRBJ2-3, with TRBD2 identical over 8 bases. The V gene's germline CDR1 is MDHEN and CDR2 SYDVKM. There are 13 residues in the CDR3. The CDR3 reads CEVLREGTDTQYF. The CDR3 nucleotides read TGTGAGGTCCTGCGGGAGGGCACAGATACGCAGTATTTT.

V and J are TRBV9 and TRBJ2-5; 9 bases align to TRBD2. The germline V gene has CDR1 SGDLS and CDR2 YYNGEE. Losses at the gene ends were 4 bases for V and 7 bases for J; bases not matched to a gene: 5. The CDR3 sequence is 13 residues long. CDR3 in amino acids: CASSRTSDATQYF. CDR3 nucleotide sequence: TGTGCCAGCAGCAGGACTAGCGATGCGACCCAGTACTTC. The variable domain in full, completed from reference TRBV9 and TRBJ2-5, reads DSGVTQTPKHLITATGQRVTLRCSPRSGDLSVYWYQQSLDQGLQFLIQYYNGEERAKGNILERFSAQQFPDLHSELNLSSLELGDSALYFCASSRTSDATQYFGPGTRLLVL.

This clone was seen more than once but under ten times. The chain carries TRBV18 and TRBJ2-3; 9 positions match TRBD2. Germline assignment: CDR1 KGHSH and CDR2 LQKENI. The CDR3 totals 15 residues. After removal of 2 bases from V and 11 bases from J, the junction contained 11 bases not matched to a gene. CDR3 DNA: TGTGCCAGCTCACCAGAGACGCTAGCGGGGAAAGTGCAGTATTTT. Its translation is CASSPETLAGKVQYF.

CDR3 in DNA: TGTGCCAGCTCACCTCGACAGGGAAAACAGCCCCAGCATTTT. Translated: CASSPRQGKQPQHF. This chain joins TRBV18 and TRBJ1-5; 7 bases line up with TRBD1. J gave up 7 bases and V 3 bases, and 6 bases lay outside the gene matches. CDR1 and CDR2 from the germline V gene are KGHSH and LQKENI. CDR3 size: 14 residues. Full variable domain (remainder filled in from reference TRBV18 and TRBJ1-5): NAGVMQNPRHLVRRRGQEARLRCSPMKGHSHVYWYRQLPEEGLKFMVYLQKENIIDESGMPKERFSAEFPKEGPSILRIQQVVRGDSAAYFCASSPRQGKQPQHFGDGTRLSIL.

V usage is TRBV20-1 and J usage is TRBJ2-3, with 9 bases lining up with TRBD1. CDR3 size: 16 residues. J lost 4 bases, V lost 3 bases, and 11 bases had no gene match. The germline V gene encodes CDR1 DFQATT and CDR2 SNEGSKA (reference sequence). The CDR3 region is CSASNAGQGGADTQYF. The CDR3, as DNA: TGCAGTGCTAGTAATGCGGGACAGGGTGGGGCAGATACGCAGTATTTT.

The J gene is TRBJ1-1, the V gene TRBV13; D gene unclear. The CDR3 contains 14 residues. Trimming stripped 3 bases from V and 0 bases from J, with 8 bases between. Per the germline V gene, CDR1 is PRHDT and CDR2 is FYEKMQ (reference sequence). The CDR3 is CASSFAGMNTEAFF. Written as DNA, the CDR3 is TGTGCCAGCAGCTTTGCCGGGATGAACACTGAAGCTTTCTTT.

This clone was recorded a few times. The CDR3 loop reads CASSQAGGAIEKLFF. Written as DNA, the CDR3 is TGTGCCAGCAGCCAAGCGGGGGGTGCAATTGAAAAACTGTTTTTT. This chain joins TRBV11-2 and TRBJ1-4; possibly TRBD1 for D (5 bases). Germline V gene lookup returns CDR1 SGHAT and CDR2 FQNNGV. V was trimmed by 5 bases and J by 7 bases, leaving 17 bases between them. This CDR3 region has 15 residues.

On this clone: The sample holds other DNA sequences that translate to the same CDR3. The chain couples TRBV9 to TRBJ1-1, with D possibly matching TRBD1 (6 bases). With 3 bases removed from V and 5 bases from J, the gap between germline ends came to 14 bases. Germline V lookup: CDR1 SGDLS, CDR2 YYNGEE. The CDR3 loop spans 14 amino acids. The DNA for the CDR3 is TGTGCCAGCAGCGCGCAAGGGGGAGGGACTGAAGCTTTCTTT. Residues: CASSAQGGGTEAFF.

V and J are TRBV4-2 and TRBJ1-2; 7 nucleotides match TRBD1. Germline CDR1 is LGHNA and CDR2 is YNFKEQ. The junction had 6 bases not matched to a gene; V was cut back by 0 bases and J by 5 bases. The CDR3 is made up of 15 amino acids. The CDR3 sequence is CASSQDFQGGYGYTF. CDR3 bases: TGTGCCAGCAGCCAAGATTTCCAGGGGGGTTATGGCTACACCTTC.

The rearrangement links TRBV5-5 to TRBJ1-1, with no clear D. This CDR3 spans 15 amino acids. V was shortened by 4 bases and J by 3 bases, with 16 bases between the two germline ends. The germline V gene encodes CDR1 SGHKS and CDR2 YYEKEE (reference sequence). CDR3 residues: CASSQNGIVDTEAFF. The CDR3 nucleotides read TGTGCCAGCAGCCAGAACGGGATTGTGGACACTGAAGCTTTCTTT.

The chain has TRBV5-8 and TRBJ2-3; D is ambiguous. This CDR3 is built from 13 residues. CDR1 is SGHTS and CDR2 is YDEGEE in the germline V gene. V lost 4 bases to trimming and J lost 4 bases, with 10 bases between them. The CDR3 region is CASSPQAPDTQYF. CDR3 coding DNA: TGTGCCAGCAGCCCCCAGGCCCCAGATACGCAGTATTTT.

The V and J genes are TRBV11-1 and TRBJ2-3; D not resolved. With 2 bases removed from V and 9 bases from J, the gap between germline ends came to 6 bases. In germline, CDR1 is SGHAT, CDR2 FQDESV (reference sequence). This CDR3 region has 11 residues. For the CDR3, the DNA is TGTGCCAGCAGCTTACGACAAACGCAGTATTTT. Protein sequence: CASSLRQTQYF.

The chain employs TRBV28 and TRBJ1-3; the D is unclear. The germline gives CDR1 MDHEN, CDR2 SYDVKM. This CDR3 contains 10 residues. The CDR3: CAISGNTIYF. CDR3 sequence (DNA): TGTGCTATTAGTGGAAACACCATATATTTT.

This clone is a singleton in its sample. The chain links TRBV4-1 to TRBJ2-1; 10 bases align to TRBD2. Germline-derived CDR1 and CDR2 are MGHRA and YSYEKL. The ends lost 0 bases at V and 3 bases at J; junction bases unmatched: 14. The CDR3 spans 20 residues. The CDR3 reads CASSQEALFRLAGDYNEQFF. CDR3 in DNA: TGCGCCAGCAGCCAAGAAGCCCTTTTCAGACTAGCGGGTGACTACAATGAGCAGTTCTTC.

The chain uses TRBV6-5 and TRBJ1-1; 7 bases fit TRBD1. The CDR3 spans 14 residues. Trimming took 6 bases from V and 0 from J; bases not matched to a gene: 4. Germline values: CDR1 MNHEY, CDR2 SVGAGI. The CDR3 DNA is TGTGCCAGCAGCCTACAGGGGATGAACACTGAAGCTTTCTTT. It encodes CASSLQGMNTEAFF.

The chain combines TRBV29-1 with TRBJ2-1; TRBD1 matches at 7 bases. CDR1 SQVTM and CDR2 ANQGSEA come from the germline V gene. The CDR3 contains 12 residues. V lost 8 bases to trimming and J lost 5 bases; unmatched junction nucleotides: 6. The CDR3 nucleotides read TGCAGCATCAGGGGGACCAACAATGAGCAGTTCTTC. Translating gives CSIRGTNNEQFF.

The rearrangement uses TRBV20-1 and TRBJ1-1, with D unclear. This CDR3 has 10 residues. The germline CDR1 and CDR2 sequences are DFQATT and SNEGSKA (reference sequence). Trimming pared 6 bases from V and 2 bases from J, leaving 4 bases between. The CDR3 DNA reads as TGCAGTGCCCTTAACACTGAAGCTTTCTTT. Its translation: CSALNTEAFF.

This clone was counted a single time. The chain links TRBV5-6 to TRBJ1-2; 7 nucleotides line up with TRBD1. The ends lost 4 bases at V and 1 base at J; junction bases unmatched: 4. CDR1 SGHDT and CDR2 YYEEEE come from the germline V gene. This CDR3 region has 14 residues. The CDR3 coding sequence is TGTGCCAGCAGCCCGGGACAGTTTAACTATGGCTACACCTTC. Translating gives CASSPGQFNYGYTF. Drawing the rest from reference TRBV5-6 and TRBJ1-2, the complete variable domain is DAGVTQSPTHLIKTRGQQVTLRCSPKSGHDTVSWYQQALGQGPQFIFQYYEEEERQRGNFPDRFSGHQFPNYSSELNVNALLLGDSALYLCASSPGQFNYGYTFGSGTRLTVV.

V usage is TRBV6-5 and J usage is TRBJ2-5, with D maybe TRBD2 (5 bases). The germline V gene encodes CDR1 MNHEY and CDR2 SVGAGI. The CDR3 totals 14 residues. V shed 5 bases and J shed 7 bases, with 17 bases lying between them. The CDR3 DNA reads as TGTGCCAGCAGTCCCCCTTCGCGCCGGGGGACCCAGTACTTC. This sequence encodes CASSPPSRRGTQYF.

The chain employs TRBV7-6 and TRBJ2-2, with D possibly matching TRBD2 (6 bases). The V end lost 7 bases, the J end lost 3 bases, and 24 bases lay between the germline ends. The length of the CDR3 is 18 residues. Germline CDR1 SGHVS, CDR2 FNYEAQ. The CDR3 reads CASTNRIVSAGYTGELFF. In DNA form, the CDR3 reads TGTGCCAGCACCAACCGGATAGTCTCGGCGGGGTACACCGGGGAGCTGTTTTTT.

This clone was counted a single time. The DNA for the CDR3 is TGTGCCACCCAAACAGGCCCGCCCTCCTACGAGCAGTACTTC. It yields the protein CATQTGPPSYEQYF. The chain links TRBV2 to TRBJ2-7; tentatively, D is TRBD1 (5 bases). The CDR3 covers 14 residues. Trimming removed 10 bases from V and 0 bases from J, with 16 bases in between. Per germline, CDR1 SNHLY and CDR2 FYNNEI. The whole variable domain, remainder taken from reference TRBV2 and TRBJ2-7, is EPEVTQTPSHQVTQMGQEVILRCVPISNHLYFYWYRQILGQKVEFLVSFYNNEISEKSEIFDDQFSVERPDGSNFTLKIRSTKLEDSAMYFCATQTGPPSYEQYFGPGTRLTVT.

The CDR3 coding sequence is TGTGCCATCAGTGATCAGGGGCAGAGTGGCTACACCTTC. This encodes CAISDQGQSGYTF. The J gene is TRBJ1-2, the V gene TRBV10-3; D possibly corresponds to TRBD1 (6 bases). CDR1 and CDR2 from the germline V gene are ENHRY and SYGVKD. This CDR3 has 13 amino acids. V shed 3 bases and J shed 7 bases, with 12 bases lying between them.

This chain joins TRBV3-1 (or the pseudogene TRBV3-2) and TRBJ2-6, with D possibly matching TRBD1 (5 bases). The V gene's germline CDR1 is LGHDT and CDR2 YNNKEL (reference sequence). This CDR3 is 15 amino acids long. Trimming shortened V by 1 base and J by 4 bases, and 8 bases separated the two germline ends. CDR3 loop: CASSQGQTGANVLTF. The CDR3 DNA follows: TGTGCCAGCAGCCAAGGACAGACCGGGGCCAACGTCCTGACTTTC.

The gene calls are TRBV19 and TRBJ1-1; possible D gene TRBD1, 6 bases. V shed 5 bases and J shed 4 bases, with 17 bases lying between them. The length of the CDR3 is 15 residues. Looked up from germline, CDR1 is LNHDA and CDR2 is SQIVND (reference sequence). The CDR3, as DNA: TGTGCCAGTAGTTTCTCAGGGGCGGCGGGCACTGAAGCTTTCTTT. Translating gives CASSFSGAAGTEAFF.